The 10 T cell receptor beta chains below all came from one sample that was sequenced in a study of yellow fever vaccine responses in identical twins. TCRdb re-derived calls from the RT-PCR reads in MiXCR, one entry per CDR3 protein. The sample lists tens of thousands of distinct CDR3 sequences, roughly 80% occurring once. The sequencing here drew on T cells from blood (PBMCs), unsorted or a sorted subset (not recorded which), taken before or after yellow fever vaccination (not recorded which). The source of these receptors is a woman aged 18-29 years who received the yellow fever vaccine.

This chain joins TRBV29-1 and TRBJ1-1, with a weak D call TRBD1 (5 bases). The CDR3 is 14 residues long. Trimming took 2 bases from V and 4 from J, leaving 14 bases between them. In germline, CDR1 is SQVTM, CDR2 ANQGSEA. CDR3 in DNA: TGCAGCGTTGAAAGAGGCAGGGAGGGCACTGAAGCTTTCTTT. It encodes CSVERGREGTEAFF. The full variable domain, in which reference TRBV29-1 and TRBJ1-1 provide the parts outside the CDR3, is SAVISQKPSRDICQRGTSLTIQCQVDSQVTMMFWYRQQPGQSLTLIATANQGSEATYESGFVIDKFPISRPNLTFSTLTVSNMSPEDSSIYLCSVERGREGTEAFFGQGTRLTVV.

This chain uses TRBV11-1 with TRBJ2-1; the match to TRBD2 covers 9 bases. Germline CDR1 SGHAT, CDR2 FQDESV (reference sequence). The CDR3 consists of 16 residues. The V segment lost 1 base and the J segment 7 bases; nucleotides outside the gene matches: 8. In DNA form, the CDR3 reads TGTGCCAGCAGCTTAGGTTCTGGACTAGCGTTTAATGAGCAGTTCTTC. Its protein product is CASSLGSGLAFNEQFF.

V is TRBV7-1 and J is TRBJ2-3, with D uncertain. TRBV7-1 is given ORF status, its function remaining uncertain. V shed 2 bases and J shed 5 bases, with 14 bases lying between them. There are 15 residues in the CDR3. The chain's CDR3 is CASSSMGRSVDTQYF. The CDR3 DNA is TGTGCCAGCAGCTCAATGGGCCGGAGCGTAGATACGCAGTATTTT.

This chain uses TRBV27 with TRBJ2-5, with TRBD1 matching over 7 bases. The CDR3 length is 13 residues. With 6 bases clipped from V and 0 bases from J, the junction kept 1 base outside the gene matches. Germline CDR1 reads MNHEY; CDR2 reads SMNVEV (reference sequence). The CDR3 coding sequence is TGTGCCAGCAGGGACAGGAACCAAGAGACCCAGTACTTC. Translated: CASRDRNQETQYF.

The genes are TRBV2 and TRBJ2-7, with D perhaps TRBD1 or TRBD2 (5 bases each). Germline CDR1 reads SNHLY; CDR2 reads FYNNEI. V lost 9 bases and J 4 bases, leaving 10 bases between the germline ends. The CDR3 contains 11 residues. This CDR3 is CARGTEYEQYF. Here the CDR3 DNA reads TGTGCCAGAGGGACGGAATACGAGCAGTACTTC.

The chain's CDR3 is CASSPWGSGTDTQYF. CDR3 nucleotide sequence: TGTGCCAGCAGCCCCTGGGGTAGCGGCACAGATACGCAGTATTTT. This chain connects TRBV27 to TRBJ2-3; TRBD2 might be the D (5 bases). Trimming removed 6 bases at V and 1 base at J, with 14 bases between. The CDR3 sequence is 15 residues long. Germline V CDR1 and CDR2: MNHEY, SMNVEV (reference sequence).

This clonotype has just a few counts. V and J are TRBV11-2 and TRBJ2-5; TRBD2 matches at 8 bases. J lost 1 base, V lost 2 bases, and 6 bases had no gene match. Germline-derived CDR1 and CDR2 are SGHAT and FQNNGV. The CDR3 has 16 residues. The CDR3 loop reads CASSLSRGGPQETQYF. CDR3 DNA sequence: TGTGCCAGCAGCTTATCCCGCGGGGGGCCCCAAGAGACCCAGTACTTC.

The V call is TRBV20-1, the J call TRBJ2-7; D might be TRBD1 or TRBD2, each matching 5 bases. The CDR3 sequence is 13 residues long. Trimming shortened V by 6 bases and J by 3 bases, and 15 bases separated the two germline ends. The germline V gene has CDR1 DFQATT and CDR2 SNEGSKA (reference sequence). As DNA, the CDR3 is TGCAGTGCCCGTGGGGGTACAAGCTACGAGCAGTACTTC. Translated, it gives CSARGGTSYEQYF.

V is TRBV10-3 and J is TRBJ2-5; 8 bases align to TRBD2. This CDR3 is 15 amino acids long. Germline CDR1 and CDR2: ENHRY and SYGVKD. V lost 3 bases, J lost 5 bases, and 8 bases stayed unmatched. The CDR3 DNA is TGTGCCATCAGTGACTATAGCGGGGTCGGGGAGACCCAGTACTTC. Translated: CAISDYSGVGETQYF.

The chain recombines TRBV11-3 with TRBJ2-7; 10 bases are a match to TRBD2. V was pared by 1 base and J by 2 bases, with 8 bases of the junction left unmatched. This CDR3 is 17 amino acids long. Germline loops: CDR1 SGHNT, CDR2 YENEEA. The CDR3 is CASSLVVRTSGTYEQYF. The CDR3 DNA sequence: TGTGCCAGCAGCTTAGTGGTACGGACTAGCGGCACCTACGAGCAGTACTTC.